This T cell receptor (beta chain) is from a study of shared clonotypes between healthy human individuals. Overall study results and limits: Sampling used blood alone; tissue repertoires probably differ.

With 0 bases removed from V and 0 bases from J, the gap between germline ends came to 8 bases. CDR3 length: 15 amino acids. Per the germline V gene, CDR1 is ENHRY and CDR2 is SYGVKD. Of note for this clone: Its antigen is undetermined.

Repertoires were generated with immunoSEQ multiplex PCR, while TCRdb's copy carries only in-frame clones and drops some. The data hold some 2,500,000 clones, with approximately 94% observed a single time. From CD4+ cells came CD45RA+ naive and CD45RA-negative memory subsets. The source of this sequence is a man aged 18 to 29 in good health. Some clones in this sample may be carry-over from other donors' samples. Sequences were obtained from naive CD4+ T cells from PBMCs. Subset specified: CD45RA+ positively selected. The chain joins TRBV10-3 to TRBJ1-1; D not resolved. CDR3 residues: CAISESGGMNTEAFF. The CDR3 DNA is TGTGCCATCAGTGAGTCGGGTGGGATGAACACTGAAGCTTTCTTT.